A selection of T cell receptor beta chains follows, all from one sample in a study of CD8 T cells in ankylosing spondylitis. MiXCR, applied by TCRdb to the 5' RACE reads, yields one record per CDR3 protein. Among about 540,000 distinct CDR3 sequences listed, roughly 13% were seen once. Sequenced material: blood, either unsorted or a sorted T cell fraction (not recorded which). The source of these receptors is a male donor with ankylosing spondylitis. Both conserved end residues are part of each CDR3. A D gene is named only where the DNA matches it firmly. A clone size is listed for some rows: how often the clone was seen (once, few, many), or a class if it is expanded.

V gene	D gene	clone size	J gene	CDR3 protein	CDR3 DNA
TRBV11-2	.	.	TRBJ1-5	CASSGGRNQPQHF	TGTGCCAGCTCGGGGGGGCGGAATCAGCCCCAGCATTTT
TRBV20-1	TRBD2	few	TRBJ2-7	CSAKGDPGTSDYEQYF	TGCAGTGCTAAGGGGGACCCCGGGACTAGCGACTACGAGCAGTACTTC
TRBV5-6	TRBD2	.	TRBJ2-3	CASSLPGLASSTDTQYF	TGTGCCAGCAGCTTACCGGGACTAGCATCTAGCACAGATACGCAGTATTTT
TRBV20-1	.	once	TRBJ1-1	CSANFYGVMNTEAFF	TGCAGTGCTAATTTCTACGGGGTCATGAACACTGAAGCTTTCTTT
TRBV20-1	.	few	TRBJ2-3	CSAKGGQGFTDTQYF	TGCAGTGCTAAGGGGGGGCAGGGGTTCACAGATACGCAGTATTTT
TRBV11-2	.	.	TRBJ1-1	CASSPAAGRMKAFF	TGTGCCAGCAGCCCCGCAGCAGGGAGAATGAAAGCTTTCTTT
TRBV24-1	TRBD2	few	TRBJ2-2	CATSDPRTSGKNTGELFF	TGTGCCACCAGTGACCCTCGGACTAGCGGCAAGAACACCGGGGAGCTGTTTTTT
TRBV20-1	.	.	TRBJ1-2	CSARDIISLGVYGYTF	TGCAGTGCTAGAGATATAATCTCGCTAGGGGTCTATGGCTACACCTTC
TRBV10-1	.	.	TRBJ2-3	CASGSRESVDTQYF	TGCGCCAGCGGATCCAGGGAATCGGTGGATACGCAGTATTTT
TRBV7-9	.	.	TRBJ1-1	CASSSRQSVNTEAFF	TGTGCCAGCAGCTCCAGACAGTCCGTGAACACTGAAGCTTTCTTT
TRBV7-4	TRBD1	few	TRBJ2-7	CASSLATGQVAYEQYF	TGTGCCAGCAGCTTAGCGACGGGACAGGTCGCTTACGAGCAGTACTTC
TRBV11-2	TRBD1	many	TRBJ2-2	CASSYGSHRGGRELFF	TGTGCCAGCAGCTACGGGTCCCACAGGGGCGGCAGGGAGCTGTTTTTT
TRBV11-3	TRBD2	few	TRBJ2-1	CASSFGGRKVNEQFF	TGTGCCAGCAGCTTTGGCGGGAGAAAAGTAAATGAGCAGTTCTTC
TRBV27	TRBD1	.	TRBJ2-5	CASTTWTGGQETQYF	TGTGCCAGCACCACATGGACAGGGGGCCAAGAGACCCAGTACTTC
TRBV29-1	TRBD1	few	TRBJ1-1	CSVGTGVMNTEAFF	TGCAGCGTCGGGACAGGGGTTATGAACACTGAAGCTTTCTTT
TRBV7-2	.	many	TRBJ2-3	CASSFYTDTQYF	TGTGCCAGCAGCTTCTACACAGATACGCAGTATTTT
TRBV4-1	.	few	TRBJ1-3	CASSQAGRDLATFSSGNTIYF	TGCGCCAGCAGCCAAGCAGGGAGGGACCTTGCAACTTTCAGCTCTGGAAACACCATATATTTT
TRBV6-2/TRBV6-3	TRBD2	few	TRBJ2-3	CASSRPGLAGSTDTQYF	TGTGCCAGCAGTCGACCCGGACTAGCGGGTAGCACAGATACGCAGTATTTT
TRBV11-2	TRBD1	many	TRBJ1-3	CASSERQGRISGNTIYF	TGTGCCAGCAGTGAGAGACAGGGTCGAATATCTGGAAACACCATATATTTT
TRBV7-6	TRBD1	few	TRBJ1-6	CASSSGTGGGSPLHF	TGTGCCAGCAGCTCCGGGACAGGGGGCGGTTCACCCCTCCACTTT
TRBV20-1	TRBD2	.	TRBJ2-2	CSALVSPGGGNTGELFF	TGCAGTGCTCTCGTTTCCCCCGGGGGGGGTAACACCGGGGAGCTGTTTTTT
TRBV5-1	.	many	TRBJ1-6	CASSLRPTGNSPLHF	TGCGCCAGCAGCTTGAGACCAACGGGGAATTCACCCCTCCACTTT
TRBV4-2	.	many	TRBJ2-3	CASSPQNGNADTQYF	TGTGCCAGCAGCCCCCAAAACGGGAACGCAGATACGCAGTATTTT
TRBV6-1	TRBD1	few	TRBJ2-7	CASSDRDRGPQYF	TGTGCCAGCAGTGACCGGGACAGGGGGCCCCAGTACTTC
TRBV7-2	TRBD2	few	TRBJ2-1	CASSAVAGEWNEQFF	TGTGCCAGCAGCGCAGTAGCGGGAGAATGGAATGAGCAGTTCTTC
TRBV5-1	TRBD2	many	TRBJ2-3	CASSLLGAGGPDTQYF	TGCGCCAGCAGCTTGTTAGGAGCGGGAGGGCCAGATACGCAGTATTTT
TRBV20-1	.	many	TRBJ1-2	CSARERENYGYTF	TGCAGTGCTAGAGAGAGGGAGAACTATGGCTACACCTTC
TRBV7-9	.	.	TRBJ2-1	CASSLVGSNEQFF	TGTGCCAGCAGCTTAGTAGGCAGCAATGAGCAGTTCTTC
TRBV20-1	.	few	TRBJ1-6	CSARVSSYNSPLHF	TGCAGTGCTAGGGTTAGCTCCTATAATTCACCCCTCCACTTT
TRBV7-9	.	many	TRBJ1-2	CASSSPGYGYTF	TGTGCCAGCAGCTCCCCCGGCTATGGCTACACCTTC
TRBV20-1	.	few	TRBJ2-5	CSASSQRWGETQYF	TGCAGTGCTAGTTCTCAGCGCTGGGGAGAGACCCAGTACTTC
TRBV28	TRBD2	.	TRBJ2-1	CASSRSGEREKREQFF	TGTGCCAGCAGCCGATCCGGGGAGCGGGAGAAACGTGAGCAGTTCTTC
TRBV5-6	.	few	TRBJ1-2	CASSFLRVTYGYTF	TGTGCCAGCAGCTTTCTAAGGGTAACTTATGGCTACACCTTC
TRBV4-2	.	.	TRBJ2-2	CASSPADGELFF	TGTGCCAGCAGCCCCGCCGACGGGGAGCTGTTTTTT
TRBV5-6	.	many	TRBJ2-7	CASSLSGYEQYF	TGTGCCAGCAGCTTGTCGGGTTACGAGCAGTACTTC
TRBV28	TRBD1	.	TRBJ2-3	CASRVGGQGEQDTQYF	TGTGCCAGCAGAGTTGGGGGACAGGGAGAACAAGATACGCAGTATTTT
TRBV6-2/TRBV6-3	.	.	TRBJ1-5	CASSSVDRKGQPQHF	TGTGCCAGCAGTTCCGTGGACAGAAAAGGACAGCCCCAGCATTTT
TRBV5-1	TRBD1	.	TRBJ2-1	CASSRDSQNNEQFF	TGCGCCAGCAGCCGGGACAGCCAGAACAATGAGCAGTTCTTC
TRBV11-2	.	.	TRBJ1-3	CASTPGAGNTIYF	TGTGCCAGCACCCCAGGGGCTGGAAACACCATATATTTT
TRBV4-2	.	.	TRBJ1-6	CASSQEISSYNSPLHF	TGTGCCAGCAGCCAAGAAATTAGCTCCTATAATTCACCCCTCCACTTT
TRBV7-9	.	few	TRBJ1-2	CASSLVGGVLDGYTF	TGTGCCAGCAGCTTAGTTGGCGGTGTTTTAGATGGCTACACCTTC
TRBV12-3/TRBV12-4	.	many	TRBJ1-4	CASSFGQNEKLFF	TGTGCCAGCAGTTTTGGGCAGAATGAAAAACTGTTTTTT
TRBV27	.	.	TRBJ2-5	CASRRRDGHFGTQYF	TGTGCCAGCAGGCGCCGGGACGGGCATTTCGGGACCCAGTACTTC
TRBV7-2	TRBD2	few	TRBJ2-3	CASSPGLAEGMDTQYF	TGTGCCAGCAGCCCTGGACTAGCGGAGGGCATGGATACGCAGTATTTT
TRBV10-3	.	.	TRBJ1-1	CAISDRGLENTEAFF	TGTGCCATCAGTGACAGGGGACTAGAGAACACTGAAGCTTTCTTT
TRBV27	TRBD2	.	TRBJ2-3	CASRSRAGVATGGKGTQYF	TGTGCCAGCAGATCCCGTGCCGGCGTAGCAACCGGGGGGAAGGGTACGCAGTATTTT
TRBV27	TRBD1	few	TRBJ2-1	CASNVGLGQGSYNEQFF	TGTGCCAGCAACGTAGGGTTGGGACAGGGATCCTACAATGAGCAGTTCTTC
TRBV7-2	.	few	TRBJ2-4	CASSPRRGGDIQYF	TGTGCCAGCAGCCCCCGCCGGGGTGGGGACATTCAGTACTTC
TRBV29-1	.	few	TRBJ2-5	CSAFLGRETQYF	TGCAGCGCTTTTTTGGGTCGGGAGACCCAGTACTTC
TRBV13	TRBD2	few	TRBJ2-7	CASSSGTSVFHEQYF	TGTGCCAGCAGCTCGGGGACTAGCGTCTTCCACGAGCAGTACTTC